The 20 T cell receptor beta chains below all came from one sample that was sequenced in a study of cytomegalovirus exposure and HLA in healthy donors. The protocol was immunoSEQ multiplex PCR, while the TCRdb copy is restricted to in-frame clones and leaves out a portion. The sample comprises approximately 160,000 clones, 80% to 90% of which are singletons, and about 5.8% rests with the top ten. Sequencing was performed on PBMCs. These receptors came from a woman in her twenties or thirties in good health and CMV-seronegative.

This sequence joins TRBV7-2 and TRBJ2-7; tentatively, D is TRBD1 or TRBD2 (6 bases each). The CDR3 is 15 amino acids. Trimming cost V 6 bases and J 6 bases, with 21 bases left between them. Germline V gives CDR1 SGHTA, CDR2 FQGNSA. The CDR3 here is CASREGGAAGFEQYF. The CDR3 DNA reads as TGTGCCAGCAGAGAGGGGGGAGCCGCGGGCTTCGAGCAGTACTTC.

This chain uses TRBV7-2 with TRBJ2-3; 7 positions agree with TRBD1. The CDR3 has 17 amino acids. Germline CDR1 SGHTA, CDR2 FQGNSA. Trimming at V came to 2 bases and at J to 1 base, leaving 9 bases not matched to a gene. The CDR3 DNA follows: TGTGCCAGCAGCTTAAGGCGAACCGGGACAGGCACAGATACGCAGTATTTT. Translation: CASSLRRTGTGTDTQYF. The full variable domain, its missing parts supplied by reference TRBV7-2 and TRBJ2-3, is GAGVSQSPSNKVTEKGKDVELRCDPISGHTALYWYRQSLGQGLEFLIYFQGNSAPDKSGLPSDRFSAERTGGSVSTLTIQRTQQEDSAVYLCASSLRRTGTGTDTQYFGPGTRLTVL.

This clone was seen more than once but under ten times. This chain uses TRBV6-1 with TRBJ1-6; D remains unclear. Germline V gene lookup returns CDR1 MNHNS and CDR2 SASEGT. This CDR3 has 13 amino acids. V lost 10 bases, J lost 4 bases, and 11 bases lay in between. CDR3 protein: CATTGMYNSPLHF. CDR3 in DNA: TGTGCCACGACCGGGATGTATAATTCACCCCTCCACTTT.

This chain uses TRBV7-8 with TRBJ2-1, with D unclear. The CDR3 is 12 amino acids. Per the germline V gene, CDR1 is SGHVS and CDR2 is FQNEAQ. V shed 2 bases and J shed 7 bases, with 6 bases lying between them. The CDR3 loop reads CASSLKGNEQFF. CDR3 nucleotide sequence: TGTGCCAGCAGCTTAAAAGGGAATGAGCAGTTCTTC.

This chain uses TRBV19 with TRBJ2-7; 7 bases are a match to TRBD1. The CDR3 is 14 residues long. J gave up 6 bases and V 5 bases, and 10 bases lay outside the gene matches. Germline CDR1 reads LNHDA; CDR2 reads SQIVND (reference sequence). The DNA for the CDR3 is TGTGCCAGTAGTTCTCTGGGACAGCTTAGCGAGCAGTACTTC. Its translation: CASSSLGQLSEQYF.

CDR3 DNA sequence: TGTGCCAGCAGCACAAGGGGTGATCAGCCCCAGCATTTT. Amino acids: CASSTRGDQPQHF. V and J are TRBV7-2 and TRBJ1-5; a weak D match, TRBD1 (5 bases). Trimming took off 5 bases at V and 5 bases at J, with 10 bases between the two ends. Per the germline V gene, CDR1 is SGHTA and CDR2 is FQGNSA. The CDR3 has 13 residues.

CDR3 coding DNA: TGTGCCACCAGCAGGAGACAGGGGCACACTGAAGCTTTCTTT. Its protein product is CATSRRQGHTEAFF. This rearrangement joins TRBV15 to TRBJ1-1; 8 positions match TRBD1. The CDR3 covers 14 residues. CDR1 and CDR2 (germline): LNHNV, YYDKDF (reference sequence). V was clipped by 3 bases and J by 3 bases; unmatched bases: 3. Together with reference TRBV15 and TRBJ1-1, the CDR3 gives the full variable domain: DAMVIQNPRYQVTQFGKPVTLSCSQTLNHNVMYWYQQKSSQAPKLLFHYYDKDFNNEADTPDNFQSRRPNTSFCFLDIRSPGLGDTAMYLCATSRRQGHTEAFFGQGTRLTVV.

This clone was observed a single time. This may come from a read error, since a much larger clone is one base off. The chain employs TRBV9 and TRBJ1-5; no definite D call. Germline CDR1 reads SGDLS; CDR2 reads YYNGEE. This CDR3 has 13 amino acids. Trimming shortened V by 5 bases and J by 2 bases, and 8 bases separated the two germline ends. The CDR3: CASSDTGNQPQHF. In DNA form, the CDR3 reads TGTGCCAGCAGTGACACGGGCAATCAGCCCCAGCATTTT.

The rearrangement links TRBV13 to TRBJ2-7, with 10 bases aligning to TRBD2. Germline values: CDR1 PRHDT, CDR2 FYEKMQ (reference sequence). This CDR3 contains 18 residues. The V gene end was trimmed by 4 bases and the J gene end by 0 bases; junction bases not matched to a gene: 12. The CDR3 DNA reads TGTGCCAGCAGCTGGGGAAGGGCGGCTAGCGGGGGCTCCTACGAGCAGTACTTC. Residues: CASSWGRAASGGSYEQYF.

The rearrangement links TRBV27 to TRBJ2-1, with 10 bases matching TRBD2. This CDR3 has 16 amino acids. CDR1 is MNHEY, CDR2 SMNVEV, per germline (reference sequence). After removal of 5 bases from V and 5 bases from J, the junction contained 9 bases not matched to a gene. The CDR3: CASSGLAVGENNEQFF. As DNA, the CDR3 is TGTGCCAGCAGTGGACTAGCGGTCGGGGAGAACAATGAGCAGTTCTTC.

The chain combines TRBV28 with TRBJ2-7, with D perhaps TRBD1 or TRBD2 (5 bases each). Germline-derived CDR1 and CDR2 are MDHEN and SYDVKM. The CDR3 is made up of 13 amino acids. V lost 3 bases and J 13 bases, leaving 19 bases between the germline ends. In nucleotides, the CDR3 is TGTGCCAGCAGTTTCCGGGGACCGGGACGAGGTTACTTC. It specifies CASSFRGPGRGYF.

The chain carries TRBV6-1 and TRBJ1-5; D not resolved. The V and J ends lost 2 bases and 4 bases respectively, with 9 bases between them. CDR1 MNHNS and CDR2 SASEGT come from the germline V gene. This CDR3 spans 14 amino acids. The CDR3 region is CASSERRMNQPQHF. The CDR3, as DNA: TGTGCCAGCAGTGAAAGACGGATGAATCAGCCCCAGCATTTT.

V and J are TRBV5-4 and TRBJ2-2, with D tentatively TRBD1 or TRBD2 (6 bases each). V was pared by 4 bases and J by 0 bases, with 16 bases between. The CDR3 length is 17 residues. Looked up from germline, CDR1 is SGHNT and CDR2 is YYREEE (reference sequence). The CDR3 sequence is CASSRGVGESNTGELFF. In DNA form, the CDR3 reads TGTGCCAGCAGCAGGGGGGTAGGAGAATCGAACACCGGGGAGCTGTTTTTT.

This chain joins TRBV11-3 and TRBJ1-1; tentative D call: TRBD1 (5 bases). The CDR3 totals 14 residues. V was trimmed by 1 base and J by 0 bases, leaving 6 bases between them. The germline V gene encodes CDR1 SGHNT and CDR2 YENEEA. The CDR3 bases are TGTGCCAGCAGCTTAGGAGGGGTGAACACTGAAGCTTTCTTT. Translating gives CASSLGGVNTEAFF.

The chain couples TRBV9 to TRBJ2-2; 7 bases map to TRBD1. The CDR3 extends over 14 amino acids. Germline trimming cut 4 bases from V and 7 bases from J; bases unmatched to any gene: 7. Germline V gene lookup returns CDR1 SGDLS and CDR2 YYNGEE. DNA for the CDR3: TGTGCCAGCAGCTTTACAGGGGCTGTCGGGGAGCTGTTTTTT. This translates into CASSFTGAVGELFF. Full variable domain (rest looked up from reference TRBV9 and TRBJ2-2): DSGVTQTPKHLITATGQRVTLRCSPRSGDLSVYWYQQSLDQGLQFLIQYYNGEERAKGNILERFSAQQFPDLHSELNLSSLELGDSALYFCASSFTGAVGELFFGEGSRLTVL.

The DNA of the CDR3 is TGTGCCAGTAGTATCACCGGGACAGTTAACTATGGCTACACCTTC. As protein: CASSITGTVNYGYTF. J is TRBJ1-2 and V is TRBV19, with TRBD1 identical over 7 bases. V gave up 3 bases and J gave up 1 base; unmatched junction bases: 5. CDR3 size: 15 residues. Germline-derived CDR1 and CDR2 are LNHDA and SQIVND (reference sequence).

In this sample, this clone turned up a few times. The chain is built from TRBV2 and TRBJ1-2; 9 bases map to TRBD1. The V gene's germline CDR1 is SNHLY and CDR2 FYNNEI. The CDR3 contains 14 residues. V lost 3 bases and J lost 10; bases outside the gene matches: 9. The CDR3 loop is CASSDRQGDRLYTF. CDR3 bases: TGTGCCAGCAGTGACCGACAGGGGGACCGACTCTACACCTTC.

The chain is built from TRBV5-1 and TRBJ2-7; 15 bases fit TRBD2. The V and J ends lost 4 bases and 0 bases, in that order; junction bases with no gene match: 8. The CDR3 runs 18 residues. Germline V gene lookup returns CDR1 SGHRS and CDR2 YFSETQ. CDR3: CASSPGLAGGRGSYEQYF. CDR3 sequence (DNA): TGCGCCAGCAGCCCGGGACTAGCGGGAGGCAGGGGCTCCTACGAGCAGTACTTC.

V gene TRBV7-2 combines with J gene TRBJ2-3; TRBD2 agrees at 12 bases. The CDR3 totals 15 residues. Trimming cost V 4 bases and J 1 base; bases outside gene matches: 0. Germline CDR1 reads SGHTA; CDR2 reads FQGNSA. CDR3 in amino acids: CASSWTSGGTDTQYF. The CDR3 DNA reads as TGTGCCAGCAGCTGGACTAGCGGGGGCACAGATACGCAGTATTTT.

The chain is built from TRBV2 and TRBJ1-5, with D perhaps matching TRBD1 (5 bases). Trimming took off 6 bases at V and 5 bases at J, with 11 bases between the two ends. The CDR3 is 13 residues long. The V gene's germline CDR1 is SNHLY and CDR2 FYNNEI. CDR3 region: CASRIGGDQPQHF. Written as DNA, the CDR3 is TGTGCCAGCAGAATTGGAGGGGATCAGCCCCAGCATTTT.